The 5 T cell receptor beta chains below all came from one sample that was sequenced in a study of shared clonotypes between healthy human individuals (dated by TCRdb to 2019 to 2021). The method behind the library was the immunoSEQ multiplex PCR assay. The source is immuneACCESS, and TCRdb retained only in-frame sequences with V and J called. Part of the clones is not carried over; for the studies checked, unresolved V genes explain less than half of this, and the remainder is unexplained. Recorded for this sample are 2 million to 2.5 million clones; more than 90% of them occurred a single time. The top ten hold 0.1% to 0.15% of the sample. The sequenced sample consisted of naive CD4+ T cells sorted from blood. The cell subset or site label, read with the paper, signifies: CD45RA+ positively selected. The origin of the receptors is a man younger than 35 in good health.

In the case of this clone: The same CDR3 can be traced to other DNA sequences in this sample. The chain combines TRBV9 with TRBJ1-5; D is ambiguous. The CDR3 is 13 residues long. Trimming removed 0 bases at V and 3 bases at J, with 4 bases between. The germline V gene encodes CDR1 SGDLS and CDR2 YYNGEE. Here the CDR3 DNA reads TGTGCCAGCAGCGTAGGAATCAATCAGCCCCAGCATTTT. Its protein product is CASSVGINQPQHF.

The chain couples TRBV21-1 to TRBJ1-4; the table names TRBD1, a call not compared with the DNA. TRBV21-1 is described as a pseudogene. The CDR3 has 17 amino acids. The CDR3 DNA reads TGTGCCAGCAGCAATTCGGCACGCCACCAAGGGGATGAAAAACTGTTTTTT. Its translation: CASSNSARHQGDEKLFF.

This chain joins TRBV5-1 and TRBJ2-7; TRBD1 matches at 9 bases. The V segment lost 1 base and the J segment 3 bases; nucleotides outside the gene matches: 2. The CDR3 contains 14 residues. The germline V gene has CDR1 SGHRS and CDR2 YFSETQ. The CDR3 is CASSLRGQGYEQYF. In nucleotides, the CDR3 is TGCGCCAGCAGCTTGCGGGGACAGGGCTACGAGCAGTACTTC.

About this clone: Germline and junction disagree at one end, which may indicate a read error. Other DNA sequences of this sample code for an identical CDR3. This chain joins TRBV7-7 and TRBJ2-1; 15 bases match TRBD2. Looked up from germline, CDR1 is SSHAT and CDR2 is FNYEAQ (reference sequence). This CDR3 region has 15 residues. CDR3 coding DNA: TGTGCTAGCAGCTCGGGACTAGCGGGGGGCAATGAGCAGTTCTTC. This encodes CASSSGLAGGNEQFF.

The chain has TRBV10-3 and TRBJ1-1; 7 nucleotides align to TRBD1. The CDR3 spans 11 residues. V gave up 10 bases and J gave up 7 bases; unmatched junction bases: 6. The germline gives CDR1 ENHRY, CDR2 SYGVKD. CDR3 residues: CATTGAYEAFF. CDR3 coding DNA: TGTGCCACTACAGGGGCATATGAAGCTTTCTTT.